This T cell receptor beta chain is from a study of T cell repertoires in cytomegalovirus infection. The overall study: CMV infection and matching HLA type were both indicated by public TCR beta signatures.

TCRdb re-called the reads through MiXCR, storing one row per CDR3 protein. The sample lists 200,000 to 300,000 distinct CDR3 sequences, around 15% occurring once. The CDR3 has 13 amino acids. Germline CDR1 MDHEN, CDR2 SYDVKM. V shed 10 bases and J 0 bases; nucleotides not matched to a gene: 4. For this clonotype: Its antigen is not identified.

Study-wide findings and caveats: It was HLA-C-restricted CMV-specific TCR beta clonotypes that dominated the response ex vivo. Based on cumulative public TCR beta family frequency, carriers of CMV plus the relevant HLA were identified.

The TCR comes from a human donor in good health (CMV status not recorded). Some clones in this sample may be carry-over from other donors' samples. The sequencing sample was made of PBMCs. This chain connects TRBV28 to TRBJ1-1, with 8 bases aligning to TRBD1. CDR3 nucleotide sequence: TGTGCCACCACGGGACAGGTGAACACTGAAGCTTTCTTT. Protein sequence: CATTGQVNTEAFF.